This TCR beta chain was recorded in a study of blood T cell repertoires in COVID-19. Study overall: The samples span acute and convalescent COVID-19 from the United States, Italy and Spain. PBMCs, B-cell-depleted T cells, or T cells provided the cDNA or gDNA that made up the material.

Study processing details: Reference gene primer amplification yielded estimated nucleated cell counts. Profiling relied on immunoSEQ multiplex PCR, and the TCRdb table lists in-frame clones only, not all of them. V and J calls plus clone size are reproduced from that table; the DNA served to infer D and trimming. The sample holds 130,000 to 150,000 clones, around four fifths seen once. The sequence came from a middle-aged woman with active or convalescent COVID-19. The sequenced sample consisted of peripheral blood.

CDR3: CASTKRRANFYGYTF. DNA of the CDR3: TGTGCCAGCACAAAGCGCAGGGCAAATTTCTATGGCTACACCTTC. J is TRBJ1-2 and V is TRBV6-5; maybe TRBD1 (5 bases). The CDR3 contains 15 residues. V was clipped by 7 bases and J by 4 bases, with 19 bases between them. CDR1 MNHEY and CDR2 SVGAGI come from the germline V gene.